This TCR beta chain comes out of a study of radiation and T cells in renal cell carcinoma. The time point denotes: blood 4 weeks post-SBRT, at nephrectomy. The treatment was: 15 Gy SBRT to primary tumor, nephrectomy 4 weeks later. Clear cell pathology was present in this patient's renal cell carcinoma. Germline V CDR1 and CDR2: SGHNT, YYREEE (reference sequence). V dropped 4 bases and J dropped 3 bases, with 13 bases sitting between them. This CDR3 region has 14 residues. Study-wide results and caveats: In blood, top tumor clones expanded by 2 weeks, shrinking by 4.

Profiled with immunoSEQ multiplex PCR; TCRdb holds only in-frame clones, not every one. Of 50,000 to 65,000 clones in the sample, about three quarters were seen once. In regard to this clone: Its antigen remains unidentified.

This rearrangement joins TRBV5-4 to TRBJ2-5, with D perhaps TRBD1 (6 bases). The TCR sequence derives from a man in his 60s with renal cell carcinoma. The specimen comprised blood, sampled from a patient whose treatment included radiotherapy and nephrectomy. The DNA for the CDR3 is TGTGCCAGCAGCCAGGACAGTACAGAAGAGACCCAGTACTTC. Translation gives CASSQDSTEETQYF.